This TCR beta chain was captured in a study of blood T cell repertoires in COVID-19. The overall study: COVID-19 samples from acute and convalescent phases originated in the United States, Italy and Spain.

TCRdb's copy holds only in-frame clones and misses some; the assay was immunoSEQ multiplex PCR. The data contain about 150,000 clones, 75% to 80% of them singletons. Source material: peripheral blood. The sequence derives from a man aged 80 or over with acute or convalescent COVID-19.

The CDR3 DNA reads as TGTGCCAGCAGTTTTAGCAGGGTAGGGGGACGAGAGACCCAGTACTTC. It specifies CASSFSRVGGRETQYF. The gene calls are TRBV7-9 and TRBJ2-5; maybe TRBD1 (6 bases). V was pared by 6 bases and J by 4 bases, with 21 bases between. CDR1 SEHNR and CDR2 FQNEAQ come from the germline V gene (reference sequence). CDR3 length: 16 amino acids. The full variable domain, rest sourced from reference TRBV7-9 and TRBJ2-5, is DTGVSQNPRHKITKRGQNVTFRCDPISEHNRLYWYRQTLGQGPEFLTYFQNEAQLEKSRLLSDRFSAERPKGSFSTLEIQRTEQGDSAMYLCASSFSRVGGRETQYFGPGTRLLVL.